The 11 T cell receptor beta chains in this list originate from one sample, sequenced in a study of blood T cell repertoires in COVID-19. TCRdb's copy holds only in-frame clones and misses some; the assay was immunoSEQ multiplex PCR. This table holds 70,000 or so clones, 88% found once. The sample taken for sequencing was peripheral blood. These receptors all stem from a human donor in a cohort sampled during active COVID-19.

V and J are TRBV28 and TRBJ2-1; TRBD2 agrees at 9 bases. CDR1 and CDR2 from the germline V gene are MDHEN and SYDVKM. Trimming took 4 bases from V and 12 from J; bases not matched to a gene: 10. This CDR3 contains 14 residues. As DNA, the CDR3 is TGTGCCAGCAGTTCGCAAGGACTAGCGACTAGGCAGTTCTTC. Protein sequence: CASSSQGLATRQFF.

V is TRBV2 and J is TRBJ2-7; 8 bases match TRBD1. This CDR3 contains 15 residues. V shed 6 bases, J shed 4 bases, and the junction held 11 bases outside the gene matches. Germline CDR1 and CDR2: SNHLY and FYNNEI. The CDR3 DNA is TGTGCCAGCAGCCCCGACAGGGGAAGGTCGTACGAGCAGTACGTC. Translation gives CASSPDRGRSYEQYV.

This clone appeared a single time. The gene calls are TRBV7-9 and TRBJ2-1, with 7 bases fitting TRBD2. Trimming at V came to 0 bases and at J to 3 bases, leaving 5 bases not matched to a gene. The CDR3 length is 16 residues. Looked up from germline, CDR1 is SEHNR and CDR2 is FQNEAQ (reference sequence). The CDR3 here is CASSLASGSDYNEQFF. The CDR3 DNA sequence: TGTGCCAGCAGCTTAGCTAGCGGGTCGGACTACAATGAGCAGTTCTTC.

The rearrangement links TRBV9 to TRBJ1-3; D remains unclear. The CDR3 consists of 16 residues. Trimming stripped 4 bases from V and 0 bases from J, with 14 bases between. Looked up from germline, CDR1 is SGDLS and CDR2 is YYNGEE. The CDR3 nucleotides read TGTGCCAGCAGCTTAGAGACTGCTCTCTCTGGAAACACCATATATTTT. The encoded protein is CASSLETALSGNTIYF.

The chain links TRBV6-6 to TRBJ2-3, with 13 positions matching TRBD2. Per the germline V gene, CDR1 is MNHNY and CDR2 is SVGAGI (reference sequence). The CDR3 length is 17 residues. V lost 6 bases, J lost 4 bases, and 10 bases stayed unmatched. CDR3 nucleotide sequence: TGTGCCAGCAGCCGAGCTTGGACTAGCGGGAGTCCAGATACGCAGTATTTT. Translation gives CASSRAWTSGSPDTQYF.

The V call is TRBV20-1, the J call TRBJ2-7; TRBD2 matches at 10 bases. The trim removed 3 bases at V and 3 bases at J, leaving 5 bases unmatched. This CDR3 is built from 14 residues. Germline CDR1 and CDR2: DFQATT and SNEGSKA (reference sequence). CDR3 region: CSASQASGSYEQYV. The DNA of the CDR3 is TGCAGTGCTAGTCAGGCTAGCGGGAGCTACGAGCAGTACGTC.

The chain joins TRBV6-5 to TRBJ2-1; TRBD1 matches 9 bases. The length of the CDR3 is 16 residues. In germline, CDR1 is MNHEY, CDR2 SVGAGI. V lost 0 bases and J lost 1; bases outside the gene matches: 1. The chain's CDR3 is CASSYSGQGSYNEQFF. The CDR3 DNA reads TGTGCCAGCAGTTACTCCGGACAGGGGTCCTACAATGAGCAGTTCTTC.

In DNA, the CDR3 is TGTGCCAGCAGGAGGGACACACAACAAGAGACCCAGTACTTC. It codes for CASRRDTQQETQYF. The chain recombines TRBV2 with TRBJ2-5, with D perhaps matching TRBD1 (6 bases). V lost 6 bases and J lost 2, with 13 bases in between. This CDR3 is built from 14 residues. Germline V gene lookup returns CDR1 SNHLY and CDR2 FYNNEI. Drawing the rest from reference TRBV2 and TRBJ2-5, the complete variable domain is EPEVTQTPSHQVTQMGQEVILRCVPISNHLYFYWYRQILGQKVEFLVSFYNNEISEKSEIFDDQFSVERPDGSNFTLKIRSTKLEDSAMYFCASRRDTQQETQYFGPGTRLLVL.

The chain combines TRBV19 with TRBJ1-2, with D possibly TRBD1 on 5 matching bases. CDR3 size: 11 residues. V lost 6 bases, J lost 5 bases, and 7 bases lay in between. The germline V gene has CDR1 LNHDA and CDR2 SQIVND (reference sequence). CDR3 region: CASSRGYGYTF. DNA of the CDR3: TGTGCCAGTAGCCGGGGGTATGGCTACACCTTC.

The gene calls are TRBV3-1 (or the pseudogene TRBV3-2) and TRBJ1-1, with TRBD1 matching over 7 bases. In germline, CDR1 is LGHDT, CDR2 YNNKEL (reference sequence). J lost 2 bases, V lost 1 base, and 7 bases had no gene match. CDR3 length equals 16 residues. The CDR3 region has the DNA TGTGCCAGCAGCCAAGGGGCGGGGACAGCTAACACTGAAGCTTTCTTT. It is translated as CASSQGAGTANTEAFF.

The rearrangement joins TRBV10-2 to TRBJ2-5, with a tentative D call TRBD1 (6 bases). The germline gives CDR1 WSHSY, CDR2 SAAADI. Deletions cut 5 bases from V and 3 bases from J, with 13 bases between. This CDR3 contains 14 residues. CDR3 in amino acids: CASSRVRGEETQYF. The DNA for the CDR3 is TGCGCCAGCAGTAGGGTCAGGGGTGAAGAGACCCAGTACTTC.